A selection of T cell receptor beta chains follows, all from one sample in a study of blood T cell repertoires in COVID-19. Clones were read by immunoSEQ multiplex PCR, and TCRdb kept only the in-frame ones, dropping some. The table records about 300,000 clones, roughly 90% of them present only once. Sequences were obtained from peripheral blood. The receptors here all came from a man aged 18 to 29 who had recovered from COVID-19. The CDR3 runs from the conserved cysteine through the conserved F or W. The order of the fields is J gene, V gene, D gene, CDR3 length, CDR3 protein, CDR3 DNA. D genes are given only for firm matches.

j_gene: TRBJ1-1; v_gene: TRBV7-9; d_gene: NA; len: 14; CDR3aa: CASSLAAGVGEAFF; CDR3nt: TGTGCCAGCAGCTTAGCCGCAGGGGTCGGGGAAGCTTTCTTT
j_gene: TRBJ2-1; v_gene: TRBV25-1; d_gene: TRBD2; len: 15; CDR3aa: CASSDRAGGYNEQFF; CDR3nt: TGTGCCAGCAGTGACCGAGCGGGGGGATACAATGAGCAGTTCTTC
j_gene: TRBJ2-7; v_gene: TRBV6-5; d_gene: TRBD2; len: 14; CDR3aa: CASEPLAGAREQYF; CDR3nt: TGTGCCTCCGAGCCACTAGCGGGAGCGAGGGAGCAGTACTTC
j_gene: TRBJ1-2; v_gene: TRBV19; d_gene: NA; len: 13; CDR3aa: CASSIPGEEGYTF; CDR3nt: TGTGCCAGTAGTATTCCAGGGGAAGAGGGCTACACCTTC
j_gene: TRBJ2-7; v_gene: TRBV7-2; d_gene: TRBD1; len: 14; CDR3aa: CASSPRQGLAEQYF; CDR3nt: TGTGCCAGCAGCCCCAGACAGGGGTTGGCCGAGCAGTACTTC
j_gene: TRBJ1-5; v_gene: TRBV6-4; d_gene: NA; len: 14; CDR3aa: CASSEKSGLQPQHF; CDR3nt: TGTGCCAGCAGTGAGAAGTCAGGCCTGCAGCCCCAGCATTTT
j_gene: TRBJ2-7; v_gene: TRBV4-2; d_gene: NA; len: 16; CDR3aa: CASSQDLALQVYEQYF; CDR3nt: TGTGCCAGCAGCCAAGACCTGGCCTTACAGGTGTACGAGCAGTACTTC
j_gene: TRBJ1-4; v_gene: TRBV7-9; d_gene: TRBD1; len: 13; CDR3aa: CASSPRQGEKLFF; CDR3nt: TGTGCCAGCAGCCCGAGACAGGGGGAAAAACTGTTTTTT
j_gene: TRBJ1-1; v_gene: TRBV2; d_gene: NA; len: 14; CDR3aa: CASSAEEVVTEAFF; CDR3nt: TGTGCCAGCAGTGCGGAGGAAGTGGTCACTGAAGCTTTCTTT
j_gene: TRBJ2-7; v_gene: TRBV5-1; d_gene: NA; len: 14; CDR3aa: CASSLDGPRYEQYF; CDR3nt: TGCGCCAGCAGCTTGGATGGCCCTAGATACGAGCAGTACTTC
j_gene: TRBJ2-5; v_gene: TRBV5-6; d_gene: NA; len: 13; CDR3aa: CASSLGQAETQYF; CDR3nt: TGTGCCAGCAGCTTGGGGCAGGCAGAGACCCAGTACTTC
j_gene: TRBJ2-2; v_gene: TRBV3-1/TRBV3-2; d_gene: NA; len: 12; CDR3aa: CASSQAAGELFF; CDR3nt: TGTGCCAGCAGCCAAGCTGCCGGGGAGCTGTTTTTT
j_gene: TRBJ2-1; v_gene: TRBV2; d_gene: TRBD1; len: 15; CDR3aa: CASSWTGSSYNEQFF; CDR3nt: TGTGCCAGCAGCTGGACAGGAAGCTCCTACAATGAGCAGTTCTTC
j_gene: TRBJ2-3; v_gene: TRBV19; d_gene: NA; len: 14; CDR3aa: CASSTGTPPDTQYF; CDR3nt: TGTGCCAGTAGTACCGGGACTCCCCCAGATACGCAGTATTTT
j_gene: TRBJ2-3; v_gene: TRBV20-1; d_gene: NA; len: 11; CDR3aa: CSARDHYTQYF; CDR3nt: TGCAGTGCTAGAGATCACTATACGCAGTATTTT
j_gene: TRBJ2-7; v_gene: TRBV28; d_gene: TRBD1; len: 12; CDR3aa: CASSPDRDQQYF; CDR3nt: TGTGCCAGCAGCCCCGACAGGGATCAGCAGTACTTC
j_gene: TRBJ1-5; v_gene: TRBV5-1; d_gene: TRBD1; len: 17; CDR3aa: CASSLVPAQGSSQPQHF; CDR3nt: TGCGCCAGCAGCTTGGTTCCCGCACAGGGGAGCAGTCAGCCCCAGCATTTT
j_gene: TRBJ2-5; v_gene: TRBV18; d_gene: NA; len: 16; CDR3aa: CASSPTTGRYQETQYF; CDR3nt: TGTGCCAGCTCACCAACGACAGGGAGGTACCAAGAGACCCAGTACTTC